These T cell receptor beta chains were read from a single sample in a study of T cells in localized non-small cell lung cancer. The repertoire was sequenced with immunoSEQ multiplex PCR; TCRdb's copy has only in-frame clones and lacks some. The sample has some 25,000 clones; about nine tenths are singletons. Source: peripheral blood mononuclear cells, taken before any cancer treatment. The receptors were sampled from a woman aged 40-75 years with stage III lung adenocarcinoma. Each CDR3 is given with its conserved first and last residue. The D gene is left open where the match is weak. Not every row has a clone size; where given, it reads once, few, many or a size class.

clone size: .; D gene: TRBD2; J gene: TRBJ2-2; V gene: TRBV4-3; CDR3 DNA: TGCGCCAGCAGCCACCCTAGCGGGGTGGCCACCGGGGAGCTGTTTTTT; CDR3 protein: CASSHPSGVATGELFF
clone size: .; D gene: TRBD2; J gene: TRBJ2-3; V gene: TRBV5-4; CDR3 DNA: TGTGCCAGCAGCTTGGGAGAGGGAGGGGTAACAGATACGCAGTATTTT; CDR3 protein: CASSLGEGGVTDTQYF
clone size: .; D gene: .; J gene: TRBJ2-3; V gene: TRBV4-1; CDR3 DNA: TGCGCCAGCAGCCAATCCCCGCTTAAGAGCACTAGCACAGATACGCAGTATTTT; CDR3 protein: CASSQSPLKSTSTDTQYF
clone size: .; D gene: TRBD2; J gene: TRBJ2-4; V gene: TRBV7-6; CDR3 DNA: TGTGCCAGCAGCTCCCCGACTAGCGGGGGTAACATTCAGTACTTC; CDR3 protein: CASSSPTSGGNIQYF
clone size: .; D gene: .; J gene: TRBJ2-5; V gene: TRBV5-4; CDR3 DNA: TGTGCCAGCAGCTCCGGGACATACCAAGAGACCCAGTACTTC; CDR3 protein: CASSSGTYQETQYF
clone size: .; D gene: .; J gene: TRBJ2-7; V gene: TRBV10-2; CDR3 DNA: TGCGCCAGCAGGGACGCCCAAACCTACGAGCAGTACTTC; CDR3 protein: CASRDAQTYEQYF
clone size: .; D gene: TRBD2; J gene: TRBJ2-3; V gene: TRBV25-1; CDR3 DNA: TGTGCCAGCGGTAGACTAGCGGGGGAGGCGGATACGCAGTATTTT; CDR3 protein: CASGRLAGEADTQYF
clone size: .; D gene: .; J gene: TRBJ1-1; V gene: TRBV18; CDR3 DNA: TGTGCCAGCTCACCCGACCTCAGTGGGACTGAAGCTTTCTTT; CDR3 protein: CASSPDLSGTEAFF
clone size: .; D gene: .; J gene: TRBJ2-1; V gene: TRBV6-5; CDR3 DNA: TGTGCCAGCAGTTATGGGGGTGAGCAGTTCTTC; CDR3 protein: CASSYGGEQFF
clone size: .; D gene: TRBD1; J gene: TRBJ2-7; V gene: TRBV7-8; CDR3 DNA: TGTGCCAGCAGCTCCGAAGACAGGGGGCCCTACGAGCAGTACTTC; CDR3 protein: CASSSEDRGPYEQYF
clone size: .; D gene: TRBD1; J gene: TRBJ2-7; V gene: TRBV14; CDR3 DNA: TGTGCCAGCAGCCGAAGGGGACAGCCGCCTAGGGAGCAGTACTTC; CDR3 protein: CASSRRGQPPREQYF
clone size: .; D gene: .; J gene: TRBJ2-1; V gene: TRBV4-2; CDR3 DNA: TGTGCCAGCAGCCAAGATGGGCGGCCGGCCTACAATGAGCAGTTCTTC; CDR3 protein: CASSQDGRPAYNEQFF
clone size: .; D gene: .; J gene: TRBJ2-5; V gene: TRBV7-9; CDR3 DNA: TGTGCCAGCAGCAAGAGGGAGATTCAAGAGACCCAGTACTTC; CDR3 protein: CASSKREIQETQYF
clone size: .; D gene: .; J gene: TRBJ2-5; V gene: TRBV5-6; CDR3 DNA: TGTGCCAGCACCCTGGGGCAGTTGGAGACCCAGTACTTC; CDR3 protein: CASTLGQLETQYF
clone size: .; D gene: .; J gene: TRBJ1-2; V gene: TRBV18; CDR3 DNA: TGTGCCAGCTCACTTCGGACCGACTCGGCGGACTATGGCTACACCTTC; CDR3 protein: CASSLRTDSADYGYTF
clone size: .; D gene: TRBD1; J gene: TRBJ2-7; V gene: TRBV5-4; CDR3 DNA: TGTGCCAGCAGCATGGGACAGGGTTACTACGAGCAGTACTTC; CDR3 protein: CASSMGQGYYEQYF
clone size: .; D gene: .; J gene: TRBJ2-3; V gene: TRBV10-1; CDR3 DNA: TGCGCCAGCAGTGAGTCAGTCACAGATACGCAGTATTTT; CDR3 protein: CASSESVTDTQYF
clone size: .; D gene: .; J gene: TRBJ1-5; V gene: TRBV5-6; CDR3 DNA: TGTGCCAGCAGCTTTTCAGTCAATCAGCCCCAGCATTTT; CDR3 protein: CASSFSVNQPQHF
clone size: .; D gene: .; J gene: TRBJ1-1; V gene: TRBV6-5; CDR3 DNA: TGTGCCAGCACCCGACAGGCGAACACTGAAGCTTTCTTT; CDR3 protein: CASTRQANTEAFF
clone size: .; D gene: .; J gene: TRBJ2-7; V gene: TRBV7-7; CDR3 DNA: TGTGCCAGCAGCTTAGCCGGAGCCAACCCTCGGCAGTACTTC; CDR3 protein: CASSLAGANPRQYF
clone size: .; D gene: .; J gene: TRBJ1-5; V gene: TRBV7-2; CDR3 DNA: TGTGCCAGCAGCTCGACCTACAGTAGCAATCAGCCCCAGCATTTT; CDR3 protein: CASSSTYSSNQPQHF
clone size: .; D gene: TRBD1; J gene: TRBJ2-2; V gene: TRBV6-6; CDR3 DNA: TGTGCCAGCAGTCACGGGACAGCTTTGAACACCGGGGAGCTGTTTTTT; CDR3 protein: CASSHGTALNTGELFF
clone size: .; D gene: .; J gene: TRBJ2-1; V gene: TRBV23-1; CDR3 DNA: TGCGCCAGCAGTGCGTGCGGTGGCAATGAGCAGTTCTTC; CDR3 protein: CASSACGGNEQFF
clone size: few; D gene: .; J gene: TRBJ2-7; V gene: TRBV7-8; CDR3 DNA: TGTGCCAGCAGCTCGCGGACAAGGTCGCCCTACGAGCAGTACTTC; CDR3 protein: CASSSRTRSPYEQYF
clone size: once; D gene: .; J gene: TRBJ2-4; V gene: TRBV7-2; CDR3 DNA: TGTGCCAGCAGCTCAACCCTCGGAAGTGCGGTCAAAAACATTCAGTACTTC; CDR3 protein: CASSSTLGSAVKNIQYF
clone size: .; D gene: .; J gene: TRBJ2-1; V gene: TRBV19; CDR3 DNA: TGTGCCAGTAGTATATTTTTCTACAATGAGCAGTTCTTC; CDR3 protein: CASSIFFYNEQFF
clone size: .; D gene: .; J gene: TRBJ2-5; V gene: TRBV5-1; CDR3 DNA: TGCGCCAGCAGTTTAAAACTACAAGAGACCCAGTACTTC; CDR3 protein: CASSLKLQETQYF
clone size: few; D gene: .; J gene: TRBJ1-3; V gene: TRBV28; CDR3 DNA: TGTGCCAGCAGTTTGAAAGGTCACTCCATATATTTT; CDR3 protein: CASSLKGHSIYF
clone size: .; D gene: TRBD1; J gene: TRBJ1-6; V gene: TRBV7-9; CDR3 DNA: TGTGCCAGCAGCTCTAGGACAGGGAACCCCTATAATTCACCCCTCCACTTT; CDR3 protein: CASSSRTGNPYNSPLHF